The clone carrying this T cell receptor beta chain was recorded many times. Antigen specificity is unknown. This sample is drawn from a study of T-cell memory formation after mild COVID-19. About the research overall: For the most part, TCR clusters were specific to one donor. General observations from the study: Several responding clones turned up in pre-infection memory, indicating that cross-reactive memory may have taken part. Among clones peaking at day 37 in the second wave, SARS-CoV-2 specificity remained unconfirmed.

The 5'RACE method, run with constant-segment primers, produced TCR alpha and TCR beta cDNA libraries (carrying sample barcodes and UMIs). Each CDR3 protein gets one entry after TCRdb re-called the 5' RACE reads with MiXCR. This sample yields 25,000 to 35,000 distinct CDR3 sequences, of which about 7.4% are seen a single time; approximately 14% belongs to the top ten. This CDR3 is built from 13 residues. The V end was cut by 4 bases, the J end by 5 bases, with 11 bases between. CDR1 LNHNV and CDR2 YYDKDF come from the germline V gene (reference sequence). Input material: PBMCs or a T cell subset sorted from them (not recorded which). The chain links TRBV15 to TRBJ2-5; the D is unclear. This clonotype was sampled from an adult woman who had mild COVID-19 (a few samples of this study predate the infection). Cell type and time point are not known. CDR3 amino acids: CATSIKVLETQYF. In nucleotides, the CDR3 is TGTGCCACCAGCATTAAGGTTCTGGAGACCCAGTACTTC.